This TCR beta chain emerged from a study of CD8+ T cells in alopecia areata (dated by TCRdb to the late 2010s). Looking at the study overall: High-throughput TCRbeta sequencing was used to examine T cell clonal expansion in alopecia areata in both the C3H/HeJ mouse model and human patients. In humans, TCRbeta sequencing was performed on scalp tissue and on sorted CD4+ and CD8+ peripheral blood T cells from healthy controls and from patients with patchy or totalis/universalis alopecia areata. Scalp clonality was compared among normal scalp (n=4), patchy alopecia areata scalp (n=8), and alopecia totalis/universalis scalp (n=8). RNA was extracted with the PAXgene miRNA kit for fixed scalp, the miRNeasy kit for PBMCs, and the RNeasy kit for mouse skin. TCRbeta CDR3 regions were amplified by immunoSEQ multiplex PCR using 35 Vbeta forward and 13 Jbeta reverse primers. Results the study describes overall, beyond this receptor: Compared with normal scalp, lesional scalp had higher clonality and more expanded CD8+ clones, particularly in alopecia totalis/universalis, a pattern that suggests antigenic drive. Resident alphabeta T cells in normal human skin are also sequenced, complicating scalp TCR repertoire analysis, unlike mouse skin dominated by gammadelta T cells. Compared with mice, TCR sequences shared between patients were less clear, possibly partly because of HLA diversity across the patient population.

Peripheral blood and lesional scalp punch biopsies were obtained from patients with alopecia areata. After PBMCs were isolated by density centrifugation and stained for CD3, CD4 and CD8, a FACSAria was used to sort CD4+ and CD8+ T cells. The untreated alopecia areata patients were recruited through a multicenter biomarker study. In roughly 5 patients from the biomarker study, the blood CD8+ T cells went through an additional sort into NKG2D-low and NKG2D-high fractions. Receptor libraries were prepared by the immunoSEQ multiplex PCR assay. To provide template for TCR sequencing, every sample had RNA extracted and reverse transcribed into cDNA. First-strand cDNA was synthesized using SuperScript III with a 2:1 mix of oligo-dT and random hexamers. Amplification bias was assessed with a synthetic immune receptor repertoire, and residual bias was removed computationally. In the paper's pipeline: Raw reads were preprocessed to remove errors, and CDR3 was defined according to IMGT conventions as the region from the conserved cysteine to phenylalanine. To get clonality, Shannon entropy was normalized by log2 of the number of productive unique TCRs and the result was subtracted from 1. CD4 or CD8 identity of scalp clones was inferred by cross-referencing scalp TCRbeta sequences with sorted blood CD4 and CD8 repertoires. This immuneACCESS table, as held by TCRdb, lists in-frame sequences with V and J called but not all clones. Of the missing ones, under half trace to an unresolved V gene in checked studies; the others have no known cause. The DNA was the basis for D and trimming; V, J and clone size are from that table. The sample table shows about 120,000 clones, and about 51% are seen once. Roughly a tenth of the sample lies in the top ten.

In the case of this clone: Its antigen is unknown. No much larger clonotype is one base removed from it; base qualities were not supplied.

The CDR1 and CDR2 encoded by the germline V gene are MNHNS and SASEGT. The trim is 6 bases for V and 11 bases for J, with a gap of 14 bases between the germline ends. The CDR3 runs 12 amino acids, cysteine and phenylalanine included. Only CDR3 DNA is held: 36 bases, read in frame from base 1. The clonotype comes from a human donor with alopecia areata. Here the chain combines TRBV6-1 and TRBJ2-1; no D gene is confidently identified. The specimen sequenced was NKG2D-low CD8+ T cells sorted from blood. This sample's cell subset or site label indicates: sorted CD8+ NKG2D-low blood T cells. In nucleotides, the sequence is TGTGCCAGCAGCCCGGACCGAGCCCAGCAGTTCTTC. Translation gives CASSPDRAQQFF.